This is a list of T cell receptor beta chains from one sample in a study of human T cells and chemical hapten exposure. TCRdb reanalysed the RACE reads using MiXCR and keeps one entry per CDR3 protein. The sample includes around 180,000 distinct CDR3 sequences, more than 25% of them seen just once. The sample in question was whole blood, obtained in connection with sensitization to the hapten diphenylcyclopropenone (DPC). The receptors here all came from a woman under 40 with alopecia areata. Some clones in this sample may be carry-over from other donors' samples. The conserved cysteine and the conserved F or W are not part of the CDR3 here.

>TRBV30
AWSVRTGMSYGYT
>TRBV20-1
SAGTGGPNTEAF
>TRBV10-3
AIRRGNSEAF
>TRBV27
ASRLTGTRGNQPQH
>TRBV2
ASSATGPADRSPLH
>TRBV5-1
ASSPSPGQPNTEAF
>TRBV20-1
SASPQGLTTDTQY
>TRBV11-2
ASSVDPRSSYEQY
>TRBV7-2
ASSPDRRHTEAF
>TRBV7-3
ASSLTGGGGFTGELF
>TRBV12-3/TRBV12-4
ASRGGQEEY
>TRBV4-2
ASSQDAEDTQY
>TRBV29-1
SVLPNSYNEQF
>TRBV27
ASSLTSGGADTQY
>TRBV5-1
ASSLLGGLDTEAF
>TRBV7-8
ASSWRELSSYNEQF
>TRBV9
ASSGQVAYGYT
>TRBV29-1
SVEGSSGGYNEQF
>TRBV7-9
ASSLAGTGGEAF